The sequence of this T cell receptor beta chain was determined in a study of vaccination and CD4 T cells after COVID-19. The CDR3 contains 16 residues. In germline, CDR1 is LNHNV, CDR2 YYDKDF (reference sequence). Trimming cost V 1 base and J 4 bases; bases outside gene matches: 4. This clonotype was detected once. The antigen is unknown. This sample's treatment: roughly 10-day PBMC culture with coronavirus spike peptide pools or control peptides (ViraFEST assay). Once obtained from cultured CD4+ T cells, the DNA was sequenced using the Oncomine TCR Beta short-read assay. TCRdb re-called the PCR reads through MiXCR, storing one row per CDR3 protein. This sample has approximately 7,000 distinct CDR3 sequences, with 25% found just once.

Source: CD4+ T cells from blood, cultured in vitro, taken after SARS-CoV-2 vaccination. The chain links TRBV15 to TRBJ2-1, with 10 bases lining up with TRBD2. This TCR was recovered from a human donor who had recovered from COVID-19. In DNA form, the CDR3 reads TGTGCCACCAGCAGAGCCCGGACTAGCGGTTACAATGAGCAGTTCTTC. Protein sequence: CATSRARTSGYNEQFF.